This T cell receptor beta chain originates from a study of regulatory T cells in long-lasting Graves disease. General study results and limits: Among the persistent patients, 2,500 to 3,000 public clonotypes were shared, more than the approximately 1,000 shared among new patients. Persistent disease was characterized by preferential usage of TRBV28, TRBJ1-2 and TRBJ2-5.

Time point: newly diagnosed GD, antithyroid drugs for less than 3 months. The TCR library was made from RNA extracted from PBMCs. CDR1 SEHNR and CDR2 FQNEAQ come from the germline V gene (reference sequence). The CDR3 loop spans 13 amino acids. V lost 1 base, J lost 9 bases, and 3 bases stayed unmatched. Libraries of TCR beta came from iRepertoire HTBI primers plus Arm-PCR of CDR3 regions. TCRdb processed the multiplex PCR reads anew with MiXCR; each CDR3 protein has one entry. The repertoire holds roughly 400,000 distinct CDR3 sequences, with about 15% as singletons. In regard to this clonotype: Its antigen is undetermined.

These records were also assigned to another study, of T cells in Graves' hyperthyroidism and ophthalmopathy.

This sequence originates from a woman aged 40-49 years with Graves disease. The rearrangement links TRBV7-9 to TRBJ1-2; TRBD1 agrees at 9 bases. The specimen was peripheral blood mononuclear cells (PBMCs), collected at new diagnosis, from a patient treated with antithyroid drugs. The CDR3: CASSLGQGDSYTF. The DNA of the CDR3 is TGTGCCAGCAGCTTAGGACAGGGGGATAGCTACACCTTC.